This T cell receptor beta chain was retrieved from a study of T-cell reconstitution after alpha-beta-depleted transplantation in children. The ends were cut back, 5 bases at V and 13 bases at J, with 15 bases in the middle. In germline, CDR1 is DFQATT, CDR2 SNEGSKA (reference sequence). CDR3 length equals 12 residues. The authors prepared the TCRbeta library with unique molecular identifiers. TCRdb passed the PCR reads through MiXCR, listing each CDR3 protein once. The top ten clones hold about 35% of a sample with a few thousand distinct CDR3 sequences, approximately 30% of them seen once. This clonotype showed up many times.

The chain joins TRBV20-1 to TRBJ1-6; D not certain. This specimen consisted of PBMCs, mostly from graft donor cells, obtained 60 days after TCRalphabeta/CD19-depleted stem cell transplant. The sequence came from a male patient aged 2-15 years who had a stem cell transplant for acute lymphoblastic leukemia, so the T cells may come from the graft donor. CDR3 in amino acids: CSASDTGSPLHF. CDR3 sequence (DNA): TGCAGTGCTTCTGACACGGGGTCGCCCCTCCACTTT.